The T cell receptor beta chain under discussion was sequenced for a study of shared clonotypes between healthy human individuals. Note on this clone: Its antigen is not known.

Terminally differentiated effector memory CD45RA+ cells were left out of the naive CD8 fraction, which was CD45RO-negative and positively selected for CCR7. In replicate PCRs of sorted subsets, around 200 ng DNA, approximately 30,000 T cell genomes, was used. As processed by the authors: ImmunoSEQ sequences covered only the junction and lacked quality scores; filtering therefore differed. Using immunoSEQ multiplex PCR, the repertoire was profiled, and TCRdb retains in-frame clones only, with some absent. V and J calls and clone size are as listed in that table; D and trimming were resolved from the DNA. This table holds roughly 2.1 million clones, roughly 91% found once. Findings and limits, study-wide: Several donors shared 5% to 5.5% of their naive CD4 clonotypes.

This sequence was found in a man aged 18 to 30 in good health. Some clones in this sample may be carry-over from other donors' samples. Sequenced input: naive CD8+ T cells from PBMCs.

The CDR3 here is CASSSRHLSYEQYF. The CDR3 DNA follows: TGCGCCAGCAGCTCTAGGCACCTATCCTACGAGCAGTACTTC. The gene calls are TRBV4-1 and TRBJ2-7; no definite D call. The V gene's germline CDR1 is MGHRA and CDR2 YSYEKL. CDR3 size: 14 residues. V was cut by 5 bases and J by 1 base, with 12 bases left in between.